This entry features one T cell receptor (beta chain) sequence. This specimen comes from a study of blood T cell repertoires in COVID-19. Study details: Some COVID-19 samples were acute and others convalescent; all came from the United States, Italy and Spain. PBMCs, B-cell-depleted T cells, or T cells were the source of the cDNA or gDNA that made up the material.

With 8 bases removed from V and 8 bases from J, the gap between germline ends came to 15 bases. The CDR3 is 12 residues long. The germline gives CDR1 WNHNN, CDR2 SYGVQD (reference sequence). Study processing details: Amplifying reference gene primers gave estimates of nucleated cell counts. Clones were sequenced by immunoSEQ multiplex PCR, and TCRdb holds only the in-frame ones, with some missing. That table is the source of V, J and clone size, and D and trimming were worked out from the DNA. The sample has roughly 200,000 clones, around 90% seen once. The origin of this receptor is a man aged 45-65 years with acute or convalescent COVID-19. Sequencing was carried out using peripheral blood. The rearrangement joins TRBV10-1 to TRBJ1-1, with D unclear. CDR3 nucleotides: TGCGCCAGCGTGGGGAGAGCAGGCGAAGCTTTCTTT. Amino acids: CASVGRAGEAFF.